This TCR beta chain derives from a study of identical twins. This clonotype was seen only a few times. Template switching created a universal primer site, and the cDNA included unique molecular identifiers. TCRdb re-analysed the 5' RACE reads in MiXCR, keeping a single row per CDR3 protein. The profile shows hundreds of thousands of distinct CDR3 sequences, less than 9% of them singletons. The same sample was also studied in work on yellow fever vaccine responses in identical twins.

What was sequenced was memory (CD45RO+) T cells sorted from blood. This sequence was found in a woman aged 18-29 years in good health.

CDR3 in DNA: TGTGCCAGCAGCCCGGGGAGGCAGGAGACCCAGTACTTC. Translated, it gives CASSPGRQETQYF. The chain couples TRBV7-8 to TRBJ2-5; D is perhaps TRBD2 (6 bases). The CDR3 has 13 residues. Trimming cost V 5 bases and J 5 bases, with 12 bases left between them. Germline V gene lookup returns CDR1 SGHVS and CDR2 FQNEAQ. The full variable domain, completed using reference TRBV7-8 and TRBJ2-5, is GAGVSQSPRYKVAKRGQDVALRCDPISGHVSLFWYQQALGQGPEFLTYFQNEAQLDKSGLPSDRFFAERPEGSVSTLKIQRTQQEDSAVYLCASSPGRQETQYFGPGTRLLVL.